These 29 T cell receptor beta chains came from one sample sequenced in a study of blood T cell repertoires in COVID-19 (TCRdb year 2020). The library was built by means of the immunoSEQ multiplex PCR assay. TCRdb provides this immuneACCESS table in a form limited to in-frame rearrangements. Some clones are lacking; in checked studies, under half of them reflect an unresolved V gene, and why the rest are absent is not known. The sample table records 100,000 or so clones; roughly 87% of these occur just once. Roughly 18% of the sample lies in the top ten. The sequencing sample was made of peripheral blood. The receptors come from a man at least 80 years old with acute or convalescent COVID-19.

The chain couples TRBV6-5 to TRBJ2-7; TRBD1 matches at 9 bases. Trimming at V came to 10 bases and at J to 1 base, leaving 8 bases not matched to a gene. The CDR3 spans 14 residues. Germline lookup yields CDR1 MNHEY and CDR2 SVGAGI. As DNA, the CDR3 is TGTGCCATCAAGGGAGGGACAGGGTCCTACGAGCAGTACTTC. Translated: CAIKGGTGSYEQYF.

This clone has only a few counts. This CDR3 is CASSLARGNGYTF. The CDR3 DNA follows: TGTGCCAGCAGCCTGGCGCGGGGTAATGGCTACACCTTC. The J gene is TRBJ1-2, the V gene TRBV6-5; D not certain. The germline V gene has CDR1 MNHEY and CDR2 SVGAGI. The germline V and J ends were trimmed by 6 bases and 6 bases, with 14 bases remaining between them. CDR3 length equals 13 residues.

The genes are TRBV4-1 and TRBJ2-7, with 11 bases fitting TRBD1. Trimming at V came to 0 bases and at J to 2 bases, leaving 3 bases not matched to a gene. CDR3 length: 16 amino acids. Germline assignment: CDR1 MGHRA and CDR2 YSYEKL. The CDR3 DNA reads TGCGCCAGCAGCCAAGACCCGGGACAGGGGGCCTACGAGCAGTACTTC. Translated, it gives CASSQDPGQGAYEQYF.

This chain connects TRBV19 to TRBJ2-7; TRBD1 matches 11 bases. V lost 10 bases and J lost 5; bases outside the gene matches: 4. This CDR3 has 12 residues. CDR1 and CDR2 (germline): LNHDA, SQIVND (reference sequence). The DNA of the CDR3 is TGTGCCACCACGGGACAGGGGGACGAGCAGTACTTC. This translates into CATTGQGDEQYF.

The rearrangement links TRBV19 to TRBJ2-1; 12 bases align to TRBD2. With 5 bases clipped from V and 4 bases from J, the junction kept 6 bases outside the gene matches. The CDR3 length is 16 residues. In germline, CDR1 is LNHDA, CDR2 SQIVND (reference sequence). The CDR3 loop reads CASSPTSGRTYNEQFF. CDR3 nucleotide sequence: TGTGCCAGTAGTCCCACTAGCGGGAGGACTTACAATGAGCAGTTCTTC. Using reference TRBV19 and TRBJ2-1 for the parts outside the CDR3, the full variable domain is DGGITQSPKYLFRKEGQNVTLSCEQNLNHDAMYWYRQDPGQGLRLIYYSQIVNDFQKGDIAEGYSVSREKKESFPLTVTSAQKNPTAFYLCASSPTSGRTYNEQFFGPGTRLTVL.

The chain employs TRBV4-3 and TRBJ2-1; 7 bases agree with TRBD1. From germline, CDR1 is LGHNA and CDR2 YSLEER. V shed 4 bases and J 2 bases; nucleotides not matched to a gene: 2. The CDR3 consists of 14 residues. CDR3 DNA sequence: TGCGCCAGCAGCCCAGGGACAGCCTACAATGAGCAGTTCTTC. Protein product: CASSPGTAYNEQFF.

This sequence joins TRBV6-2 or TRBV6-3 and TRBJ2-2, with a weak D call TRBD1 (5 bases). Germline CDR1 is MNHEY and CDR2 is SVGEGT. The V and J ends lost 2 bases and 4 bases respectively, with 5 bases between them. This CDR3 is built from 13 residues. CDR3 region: CASSYRGTGELFF. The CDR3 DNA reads TGTGCCAGCAGTTACAGGGGCACCGGGGAGCTGTTTTTT.

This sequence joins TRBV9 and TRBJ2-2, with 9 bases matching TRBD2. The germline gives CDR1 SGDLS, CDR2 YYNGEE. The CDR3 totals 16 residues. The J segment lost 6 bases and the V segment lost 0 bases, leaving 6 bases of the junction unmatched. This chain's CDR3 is CASSVALSGRSGELFF. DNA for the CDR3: TGTGCCAGCAGCGTAGCTCTGAGCGGGAGGTCCGGGGAGCTGTTTTTT. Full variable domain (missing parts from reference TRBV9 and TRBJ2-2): DSGVTQTPKHLITATGQRVTLRCSPRSGDLSVYWYQQSLDQGLQFLIQYYNGEERAKGNILERFSAQQFPDLHSELNLSSLELGDSALYFCASSVALSGRSGELFFGEGSRLTVL.

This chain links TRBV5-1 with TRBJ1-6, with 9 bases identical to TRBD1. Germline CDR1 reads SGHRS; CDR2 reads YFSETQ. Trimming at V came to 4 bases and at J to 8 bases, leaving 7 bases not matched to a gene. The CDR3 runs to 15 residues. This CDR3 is CASSPRDREYSPLHF. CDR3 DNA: TGCGCCAGCAGCCCCCGGGACAGGGAGTATTCACCCCTCCACTTT. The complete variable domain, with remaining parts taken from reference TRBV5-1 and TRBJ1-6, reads KAGVTQTPRYLIKTRGQQVTLSCSPISGHRSVSWYQQTPGQGLQFLFEYFSETQRNKGNFPGRFSGRQFSNSRSEMNVSTLELGDSALYLCASSPRDREYSPLHFGNGTRLTVT.

The CDR3 spells CASSFGGERYNEQFF. CDR3 DNA: TGCGCCAGCAGCTTCGGCGGGGAGCGTTACAATGAGCAGTTCTTC. This chain links TRBV5-1 with TRBJ2-1, with D perhaps matching TRBD2 (6 bases). The V and J ends lost 2 bases and 4 bases respectively, with 13 bases between them. The germline CDR1 and CDR2 sequences are SGHRS and YFSETQ. The CDR3 is 15 residues long.

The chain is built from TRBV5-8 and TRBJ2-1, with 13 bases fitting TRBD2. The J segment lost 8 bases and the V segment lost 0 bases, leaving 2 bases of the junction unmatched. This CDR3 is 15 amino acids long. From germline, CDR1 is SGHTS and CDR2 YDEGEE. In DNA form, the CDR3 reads TGTGCCAGCAGCTTGGAACTAGCGGGGGGGTATGAGCAGTTCTTC. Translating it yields CASSLELAGGYEQFF.

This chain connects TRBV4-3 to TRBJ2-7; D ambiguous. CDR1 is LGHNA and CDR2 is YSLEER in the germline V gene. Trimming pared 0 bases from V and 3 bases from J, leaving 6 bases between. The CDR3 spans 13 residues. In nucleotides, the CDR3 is TGCGCCAGCAGCCAAGAACAGTTCTACGAGCAGTACTTC. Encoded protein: CASSQEQFYEQYF.

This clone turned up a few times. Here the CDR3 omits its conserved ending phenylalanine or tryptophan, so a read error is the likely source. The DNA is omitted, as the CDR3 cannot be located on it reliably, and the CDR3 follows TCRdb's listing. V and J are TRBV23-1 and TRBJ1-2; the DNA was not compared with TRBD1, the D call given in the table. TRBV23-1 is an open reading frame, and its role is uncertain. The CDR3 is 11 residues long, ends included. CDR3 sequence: CASSQLGTAFE.

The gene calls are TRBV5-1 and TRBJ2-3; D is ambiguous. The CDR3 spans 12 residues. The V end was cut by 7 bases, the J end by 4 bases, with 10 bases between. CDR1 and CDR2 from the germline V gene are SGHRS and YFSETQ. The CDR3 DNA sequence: TGCGCCAGCGCAAAAGAGGCAGATACGCAGTATTTT. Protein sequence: CASAKEADTQYF.

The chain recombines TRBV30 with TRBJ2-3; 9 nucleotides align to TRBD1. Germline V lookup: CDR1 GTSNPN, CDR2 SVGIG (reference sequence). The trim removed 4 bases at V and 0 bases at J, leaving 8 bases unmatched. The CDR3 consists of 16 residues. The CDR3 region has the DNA TGTGCCTGGACCATTTTACAGGGGGCGAGCACAGATACGCAGTATTTT. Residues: CAWTILQGASTDTQYF.

CDR3 sequence (DNA): TGTGCCAGCAGTGCCCCGGGACAGGGGCGCCAAGAGACCCAGTACTTC. Translated: CASSAPGQGRQETQYF. The chain recombines TRBV6-2 or TRBV6-3 with TRBJ2-5; 10 nucleotides align to TRBD1. The CDR3 is 16 amino acids. Trimming removed 5 bases from V and 1 base from J; junction bases left unmatched: 7. CDR1 MNHEY and CDR2 SVGEGT come from the germline V gene.

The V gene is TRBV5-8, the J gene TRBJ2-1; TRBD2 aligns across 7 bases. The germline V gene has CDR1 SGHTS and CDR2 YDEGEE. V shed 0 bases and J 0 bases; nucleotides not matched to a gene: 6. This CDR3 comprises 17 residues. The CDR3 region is CASSLASGAYSYNEQFF. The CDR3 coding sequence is TGTGCCAGCAGCTTGGCCAGCGGGGCCTACTCCTACAATGAGCAGTTCTTC.

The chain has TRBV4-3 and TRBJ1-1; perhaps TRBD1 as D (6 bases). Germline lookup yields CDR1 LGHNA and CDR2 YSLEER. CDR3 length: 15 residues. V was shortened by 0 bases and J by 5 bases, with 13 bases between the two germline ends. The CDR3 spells CASSQDDRLGTEAFF. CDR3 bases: TGCGCCAGCAGCCAAGACGACAGGTTAGGGACTGAAGCTTTCTTT.

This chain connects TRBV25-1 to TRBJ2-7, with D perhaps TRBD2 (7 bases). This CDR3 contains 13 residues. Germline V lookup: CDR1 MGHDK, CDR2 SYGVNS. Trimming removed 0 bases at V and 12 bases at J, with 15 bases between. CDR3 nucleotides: TGTGCCAGCAGTGAATATGTAGGGGGGGTGGTGTACTTC. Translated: CASSEYVGGVVYF.

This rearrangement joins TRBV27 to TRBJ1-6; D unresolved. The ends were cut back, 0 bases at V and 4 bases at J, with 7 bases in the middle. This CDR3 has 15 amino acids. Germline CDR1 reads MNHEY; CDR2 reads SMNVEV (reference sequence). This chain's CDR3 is CASSLSPDYNSPLHF. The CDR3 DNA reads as TGTGCCAGCAGTTTATCGCCAGATTATAATTCACCCCTCCACTTT.

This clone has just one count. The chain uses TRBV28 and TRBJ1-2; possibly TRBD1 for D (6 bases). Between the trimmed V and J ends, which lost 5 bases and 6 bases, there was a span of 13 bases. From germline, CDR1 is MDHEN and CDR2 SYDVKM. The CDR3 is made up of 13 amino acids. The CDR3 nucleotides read TGTGCCAGCAGTCCACAGGGTTATAATGGCTACACCTTC. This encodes CASSPQGYNGYTF.

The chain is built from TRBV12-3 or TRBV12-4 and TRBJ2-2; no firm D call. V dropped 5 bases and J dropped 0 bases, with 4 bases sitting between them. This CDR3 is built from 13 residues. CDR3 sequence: CASSLSNTGELFF. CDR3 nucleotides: TGTGCCAGCAGTCTCTCGAACACCGGGGAGCTGTTTTTT.

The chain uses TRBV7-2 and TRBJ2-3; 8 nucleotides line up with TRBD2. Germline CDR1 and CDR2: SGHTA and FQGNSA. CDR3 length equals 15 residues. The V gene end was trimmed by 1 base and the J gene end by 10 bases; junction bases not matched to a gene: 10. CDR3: CASSLEVQRESAQYF. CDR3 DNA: TGTGCCAGCAGCTTAGAGGTCCAGCGGGAGAGTGCGCAGTATTTT.

The CDR3 DNA is TGTGCCAGCTCACCACCGGGCAGACAGAATCAGCCCCAGCATTTT. Its translation: CASSPPGRQNQPQHF. V is TRBV18 and J is TRBJ1-5, with D possibly being TRBD1 (5 bases). Germline CDR1 is KGHSH and CDR2 is LQKENI. This CDR3 has 15 residues. Trimming shortened V by 0 bases and J by 4 bases, and 10 bases separated the two germline ends.

The CDR3 region is CASSLSGRVRVEQFF. The CDR3 DNA reads as TGTGCCAGCAGTCTAAGCGGGAGGGTCCGGGTAGAGCAGTTCTTC. The V call is TRBV7-2, the J call TRBJ2-1; 10 bases match TRBD2. V trimming: 6 bases; J trimming: 10 bases; junction bases outside the gene matches: 12. The V gene's germline CDR1 is SGHTA and CDR2 FQGNSA. The CDR3 has 15 amino acids. Full variable domain (rest looked up from reference TRBV7-2 and TRBJ2-1): GAGVSQSPSNKVTEKGKDVELRCDPISGHTALYWYRQSLGQGLEFLIYFQGNSAPDKSGLPSDRFSAERTGGSVSTLTIQRTQQEDSAVYLCASSLSGRVRVEQFFGPGTRLTVL.

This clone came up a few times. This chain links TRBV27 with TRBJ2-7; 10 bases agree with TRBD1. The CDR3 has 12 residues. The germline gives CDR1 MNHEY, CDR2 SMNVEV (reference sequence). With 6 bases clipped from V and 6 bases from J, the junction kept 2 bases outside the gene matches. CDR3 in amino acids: CASSGQGGEQYF. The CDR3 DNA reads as TGTGCCAGCAGCGGACAGGGGGGCGAGCAGTACTTC.

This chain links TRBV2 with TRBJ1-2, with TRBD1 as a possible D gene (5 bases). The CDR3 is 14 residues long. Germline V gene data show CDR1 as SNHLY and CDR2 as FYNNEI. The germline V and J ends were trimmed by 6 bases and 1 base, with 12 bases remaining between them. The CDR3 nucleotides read TGTGCCAGCAGAGTTCCGACAGTTAACTATGGCTACACCTTC. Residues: CASRVPTVNYGYTF.

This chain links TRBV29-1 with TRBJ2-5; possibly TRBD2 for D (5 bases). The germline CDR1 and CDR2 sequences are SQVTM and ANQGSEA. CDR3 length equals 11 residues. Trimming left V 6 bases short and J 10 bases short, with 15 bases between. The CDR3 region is CSVSPRDFQYF. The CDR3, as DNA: TGCAGCGTCTCCCCGAGGGATTTCCAGTACTTC.

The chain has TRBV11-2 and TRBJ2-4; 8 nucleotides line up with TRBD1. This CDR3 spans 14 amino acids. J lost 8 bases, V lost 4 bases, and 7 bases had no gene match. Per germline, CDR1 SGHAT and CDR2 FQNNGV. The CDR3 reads CASSSRQGRHIQYF. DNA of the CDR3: TGTGCCAGCAGCTCTCGACAGGGGAGGCACATTCAGTACTTC.